A selection of T cell receptor beta chains follows, all from one sample in a study of OX40 agonist ivuxolimab in advanced cancers. Only in-frame clones appear in the TCRdb table, and some are missing; sequencing was by immunoSEQ multiplex PCR. The profile shows about 45,000 clones, 65% to 85% of them singletons. The source was CD4+ or CD8+ T cells sorted from blood, collected in a trial of the OX40 agonist ivuxolimab. The receptor set was obtained from an adult with an advanced solid tumor such as melanoma, head and neck, liver or kidney cancer. CDR3s include the opening cysteine and the closing phenylalanine or tryptophan. Each record gives: V gene, clone size, J gene, D gene, CDR3 protein, CDR3 DNA. A D gene is named only where the DNA matches it firmly. Size values are once, few and many counts, or a class for expanded clones, and some rows have none.

>TRBV25-1|-|TRBJ1-1|TRBD1
CASSEFGQGNAFF
TGTGCCAGCAGTGAATTTGGACAGGGGAACGCTTTCTTT
>TRBV19|-|TRBJ2-1|TRBD2
CASRIAGSSYNEQFF
TGTGCCAGTAGGATAGCGGGGAGCTCCTACAATGAGCAGTTCTTC
>TRBV6-1|-|TRBJ2-3|-
CASTLGRDPRPYF
TGTGCCAGCACCCTGGGGCGGGACCCGCGTCCGTATTTT
>TRBV6-1|-|TRBJ1-6|-
CASSEGLGGGFNNSPLHF
TGTGCCAGCAGTGAAGGATTGGGGGGCGGCTTTAATAATTCACCCCTCCACTTT
>TRBV21-1|once|TRBJ1-5|-
CASSNLFRFRQPQHF
TGTGCCAGCAGCAACTTGTTCAGGTTTCGGCAGCCCCAGCATTTT
>TRBV6-6|-|TRBJ2-3|TRBD2
CASSSSGSGADTQYF
TGTGCCAGCAGCTCTAGCGGGAGCGGGGCAGATACGCAGTATTTT
>TRBV10-2|-|TRBJ1-1|TRBD1
CASSSRDRGPLEAFF
TGCGCCAGCAGCTCCAGGGACAGGGGGCCGCTGGAAGCTTTCTTT
>TRBV10-1|few|TRBJ1-1|-
CASSGHLNTEAFF
TGCGCCAGCAGTGGACACTTGAACACTGAAGCTTTCTTT
>TRBV7-9|-|TRBJ2-1|-
CASSLEEYEQFF
TGTGCCAGCAGCTTAGAAGAGTATGAGCAGTTCTTC
>TRBV5-6|-|TRBJ1-4|-
CASTKGSYGDEKLFF
TGTGCCAGCACAAAGGGGTCCTACGGTGATGAAAAACTGTTTTTT
>TRBV6-6|-|TRBJ1-3|-
CASMVSGGNTIYF
TGTGCCAGCATGGTGTCAGGGGGAAACACCATATATTTT
>TRBV6-6|-|TRBJ1-1|-
CASSYIAGFRTEAFF
TGTGCCAGCAGTTATATAGCAGGGTTTCGCACTGAAGCTTTCTTT
>TRBV5-8|-|TRBJ2-3|-
CASSLAHRSTDTQYF
TGTGCCAGCAGCTTAGCTCACCGGAGCACAGATACGCAGTATTTT
>TRBV18|once|TRBJ2-5|TRBD2
CASSPGTNQETQYF
TGTGCCAGCTCACCCGGGACTAACCAAGAGACCCAGTACTTC
>TRBV5-1|-|TRBJ1-2|-
CASKGDGGRGYGYTF
TGCGCCAGCAAGGGAGATGGGGGACGTGGCTATGGCTACACCTTC
>TRBV28|-|TRBJ2-5|TRBD1
CASSPGTGLRQETQYF
TGTGCCAGCAGTCCCGGGACAGGACTACGCCAAGAGACCCAGTACTTC
>TRBV5-1|once|TRBJ2-7|-
CASSPLNDYEQYF
TGCGCCAGCAGCCCTCTAAACGACTACGAGCAGTACTTC
>TRBV5-6|-|TRBJ1-1|-
CASTLGGLDEAFF
TGTGCCAGCACCTTGGGGGGGCTCGATGAAGCTTTCTTT
>TRBV11-3|-|TRBJ2-1|-
CASSLVPDQHYEQFF
TGTGCCAGCAGCTTAGTCCCGGACCAGCACTATGAGCAGTTCTTC
>TRBV6-1|-|TRBJ1-5|TRBD1
CASRPGQSSQPQHF
TGTGCCAGCAGACCGGGACAGTCCTCTCAGCCCCAGCATTTT
>TRBV5-1|-|TRBJ1-3|-
CASSLGGSYSGNTIYF
TGCGCCAGCAGCTTGGGAGGGTCCTACTCTGGAAACACCATATATTTT
>TRBV7-8|-|TRBJ2-5|-
CASSSTWTDQETQYF
TGTGCCAGCAGCTCAACGTGGACAGACCAAGAGACCCAGTACTTC
>TRBV28|-|TRBJ2-7|-
CASSRPEPYEQYF
TGTGCCAGCAGCCGACCGGAACCCTACGAGCAGTACTTC
>TRBV20-1|few|TRBJ1-2|-
CSAFIYGYTF
TGCAGTGCTTTCATTTATGGCTACACCTTC
>TRBV7-9|-|TRBJ1-3|TRBD1
CATRTGGNTIYF
TGTGCCACCAGGACAGGGGGAAACACCATATATTTT
>TRBV9|-|TRBJ2-1|TRBD2
CASNRLAGGNEQFF
TGTGCCAGCAACCGACTAGCGGGAGGGAATGAGCAGTTCTTC
>TRBV30|-|TRBJ2-5|-
CAWGGPGSGETQYF
TGTGCCTGGGGGGGGCCCGGGAGTGGCGAGACCCAGTACTTC
>TRBV5-4|-|TRBJ2-7|-
CASSREYEQYF
TGTGCCAGCAGCCGGGAATACGAGCAGTACTTC
>TRBV30|few|TRBJ1-1|-
CAWSEGLEGRAFF
TGTGCCTGGAGTGAAGGCCTTGAGGGGAGAGCTTTCTTT
>TRBV7-2|-|TRBJ1-2|-
CASSLPGVPLSYTF
TGTGCCAGCAGCTTACCCGGGGTTCCCCTTTCCTACACCTTC
>TRBV5-1|-|TRBJ2-7|-
CASSLGYGKMNYEQYF
TGCGCCAGCAGCTTGGGGTACGGGAAGATGAACTACGAGCAGTACTTC
>TRBV12-5|-|TRBJ2-5|-
CASGASGEETQYF
TGTGCTAGTGGGGCCTCAGGGGAAGAGACCCAGTACTTC
>TRBV4-1|-|TRBJ2-1|-
CASSGVSSYNEQFF
TGCGCCAGCAGCGGGGTCAGCTCCTACAATGAGCAGTTCTTC
>TRBV9|-|TRBJ1-4|TRBD1
CASSATHTGVTADEKLFF
TGTGCCAGCAGCGCAACACATACAGGGGTCACGGCGGATGAAAAACTGTTTTTT
>TRBV5-1|-|TRBJ2-2|TRBD2
CASSPYSGSNTGELFF
TGCGCCAGCAGCCCTTATAGCGGGAGCAACACCGGGGAGCTGTTTTTT
>TRBV11-3|-|TRBJ2-5|-
CASSLQQETQYF
TGTGCCAGCAGCTTACAACAAGAGACCCAGTACTTC
>TRBV6-1|-|TRBJ2-7|TRBD2
CASSDSGSPSYEQYF
TGTGCCAGCAGTGACAGCGGGAGCCCCTCCTACGAGCAGTACTTC
>TRBV7-6|-|TRBJ1-4|-
CASTGWGDNEKLFF
TGTGCCAGTACAGGGTGGGGCGATAATGAAAAACTGTTTTTT
>TRBV7-9|-|TRBJ1-1|-
CASSLGVGGGQAFF
TGTGCCAGCAGCTTAGGGGTGGGGGGAGGCCAAGCTTTCTTT
>TRBV5-1|-|TRBJ2-7|-
CASSRTTGTLYEQYF
TGCGCCAGCAGCCGAACGACCGGGACACTCTACGAGCAGTACTTC
>TRBV5-1|-|TRBJ2-3|TRBD2
CASRKAASGNTNTQYF
TGCGCCAGCAGGAAGGCGGCTAGCGGGAATACAAATACGCAGTATTTT
>TRBV2|-|TRBJ1-1|-
CASSEGGEGTEAFF
TGTGCCAGCAGTGAAGGGGGGGAGGGCACTGAAGCTTTCTTT
>TRBV18|-|TRBJ2-5|-
CASSPGSRETQYF
TGTGCCAGCTCACCGGGTAGCAGGGAGACCCAGTACTTC
>TRBV10-3|-|TRBJ1-5|TRBD1
CAISDQGQGAGQPQHF
TGTGCCATCAGTGATCAGGGACAGGGGGCGGGTCAGCCCCAGCATTTT
>TRBV6-6|-|TRBJ1-1|TRBD1
CASIMNRDREAFF
TGTGCCAGCATCATGAACCGGGACAGGGAAGCTTTCTTT
>TRBV30|once|TRBJ1-6|-
CAWNRRDRPSPLHF
TGTGCCTGGAATCGAAGAGACAGGCCTTCACCCCTCCACTTT
>TRBV19|-|TRBJ2-1|TRBD1
CASSSRQGISNEQFF
TGTGCCAGTAGTAGCCGACAGGGGATTTCCAATGAGCAGTTCTTC
>TRBV5-1|-|TRBJ2-4|TRBD2
CASSPGGGGANIQYF
TGCGCCAGCAGCCCGGGAGGAGGAGGTGCCAACATTCAGTACTTC
>TRBV18|-|TRBJ2-2|-
CASSPRAPANTGELFF
TGTGCCAGCTCACCACGAGCCCCAGCGAACACCGGGGAGCTGTTTTTT
>TRBV7-8|-|TRBJ2-5|-
CASSLGPWGRGFRETQYF
TGTGCCAGCAGCTTGGGGCCCTGGGGCAGGGGATTCCGAGAGACCCAGTACTTC
>TRBV5-1|-|TRBJ1-3|-
CASSPLPGQSSGNTIYF
TGCGCCAGCAGCCCCCTCCCTGGACAGAGCTCTGGAAACACCATATATTTT
>TRBV11-2|-|TRBJ2-2|-
CASSARASRTAGELFF
TGTGCCAGCAGCGCACGGGCCTCGAGGACGGCCGGGGAGCTGTTTTTT
>TRBV7-9|medium-sized|TRBJ1-2|-
CASSLDSEAGGYTF
TGTGCCAGCAGCTTAGATTCGGAGGCAGGAGGCTACACCTTC
>TRBV6-1|-|TRBJ2-7|-
CASREQGSSYEQYF
TGTGCCAGCAGAGAACAGGGAAGCTCCTACGAGCAGTACTTC